Each of the 14 T cell receptor beta chains below was sequenced from the same sample in a study of shared clonotypes between healthy human individuals. Libraries were prepared by immunoSEQ multiplex PCR; TCRdb keeps only in-frame clonotypes and omits some of them. The sample gives approximately 110,000 clones, approximately 65% of which show up once; approximately 24% is in the top ten. The sequenced sample was memory CD8+ T cells sorted from blood. The subset: CD45RO+ cells pooled with CCR7-negative TemRA cells. These receptors all come from a woman aged 25-40 years in good health.

The V call is TRBV19, the J call TRBJ1-1; D possibly corresponds to TRBD1 (5 bases). V lost 5 bases and J 0 bases, leaving 13 bases between the germline ends. Germline V CDR1 and CDR2: LNHDA, SQIVND (reference sequence). The CDR3 loop spans 15 amino acids. The CDR3 loop is CASSAYRGVNTEAFF. CDR3 bases: TGTGCCAGTAGTGCCTATCGGGGGGTGAACACTGAAGCTTTCTTT.

This clone was counted ten times or more. V is TRBV10-3 and J is TRBJ2-7, with D maybe TRBD2 (5 bases). This CDR3 has 13 residues. Per the germline V gene, CDR1 is ENHRY and CDR2 is SYGVKD. The germline V and J ends were trimmed by 8 bases and 2 bases, with 13 bases remaining between them. The CDR3 DNA follows: TGTGCCATCCTAGGCGAGGGAGCCTACGAGCAGTACTTC. Amino acids: CAILGEGAYEQYF.

The rearrangement uses TRBV19 and TRBJ2-5, with 7 bases matching TRBD1. The J call is uncertain, as TRBJ2-7 better fits the DNA end. Germline CDR1 and CDR2: LNHDA and SQIVND (reference sequence). This CDR3 has 15 amino acids. This CDR3 reads CASSMDEGAAYEQYF. The CDR3 nucleotides are TGTGCCAGTAGTATGGATGAGGGGGCCGCCTACGAGCAGTACTTC.

This clone has a single count. This rearrangement joins TRBV25-1 to TRBJ2-6, with 7 bases lining up with TRBD2. This CDR3 has 18 residues. Per germline, CDR1 MGHDK and CDR2 SYGVNS. J lost 2 bases, V lost 4 bases, and 11 bases had no gene match. The CDR3: CASSVREGPQAGANVLTF. The CDR3 nucleotides read TGTGCCAGCAGTGTCAGGGAGGGGCCCCAAGCTGGGGCCAACGTCCTGACTTTC.

The rearrangement links TRBV9 to TRBJ2-2; D not resolved. Germline loops: CDR1 SGDLS, CDR2 YYNGEE. V was shortened by 2 bases and J by 1 base, with 0 bases between the two germline ends. This CDR3 is built from 12 residues. CDR3 amino acids: CASSVNTGELFF. CDR3 DNA: TGTGCCAGCAGCGTGAACACCGGGGAGCTGTTTTTT. Filled out from reference TRBV9 and TRBJ2-2, the complete variable domain reads DSGVTQTPKHLITATGQRVTLRCSPRSGDLSVYWYQQSLDQGLQFLIQYYNGEERAKGNILERFSAQQFPDLHSELNLSSLELGDSALYFCASSVNTGELFFGEGSRLTVL.

V is TRBV12-5 and J is TRBJ1-2; D is ambiguous. Germline CDR1 and CDR2: LGHNT and FRNRAP. V was pared by 1 base and J by 2 bases, with 5 bases between. This CDR3 region has 13 residues. The CDR3 loop is CASGLGLNYGYTF. CDR3 DNA: TGTGCTAGTGGTTTGGGACTAAACTATGGCTACACCTTC.

This clone has only a few counts. Other DNA sequences of this sample code for an identical CDR3. The chain combines TRBV15 with TRBJ2-1; no reliable D call. Trimming shortened V by 0 bases and J by 0 bases, and 9 bases separated the two germline ends. This CDR3 has 16 residues. Per germline, CDR1 LNHNV and CDR2 YYDKDF (reference sequence). This CDR3 is CATSRDTSSSYNEQFF. The CDR3 DNA reads as TGTGCCACCAGCAGAGACACTTCTAGCTCCTACAATGAGCAGTTCTTC. Looking up the rest from reference TRBV15 and TRBJ2-1 gives the full variable domain: DAMVIQNPRYQVTQFGKPVTLSCSQTLNHNVMYWYQQKSSQAPKLLFHYYDKDFNNEADTPDNFQSRRPNTSFCFLDIRSPGLGDTAMYLCATSRDTSSSYNEQFFGPGTRLTVL.

The V call is TRBV19, the J call TRBJ1-3; no firm D call. The CDR3 covers 13 residues. CDR1 and CDR2 (germline): LNHDA, SQIVND (reference sequence). V dropped 7 bases and J dropped 4 bases, with 11 bases sitting between them. CDR3 sequence reads: CASKMTPGNTIYF. The DNA for the CDR3 is TGTGCCAGTAAGATGACACCAGGAAACACCATATATTTT. Filled out from reference TRBV19 and TRBJ1-3, the complete variable domain reads DGGITQSPKYLFRKEGQNVTLSCEQNLNHDAMYWYRQDPGQGLRLIYYSQIVNDFQKGDIAEGYSVSREKKESFPLTVTSAQKNPTAFYLCASKMTPGNTIYFGEGSWLTVV.

To note about this clone: This CDR3 is also generated by other DNA sequences in the sample. V and J are TRBV27 and TRBJ1-3, with D unclear. CDR1 and CDR2 from the germline V gene are MNHEY and SMNVEV (reference sequence). The V and J ends lost 5 bases and 4 bases respectively, with 9 bases between them. This CDR3 region has 13 residues. The CDR3: CASSPTGGNTIYF. CDR3 in DNA: TGTGCCAGCAGTCCCACTGGCGGAAACACCATATATTTT.

V usage is TRBV6-6 and J usage is TRBJ1-5; D gene ambiguous. The CDR3 loop spans 16 amino acids. Germline values: CDR1 MNHNY, CDR2 SVGAGI (reference sequence). V lost 2 bases and J lost 7, with 18 bases in between. CDR3 sequence reads: CASSYARPGAKQPQHF. The CDR3 bases are TGTGCCAGCAGTTACGCCCGGCCAGGAGCAAAGCAGCCCCAGCATTTT.

This chain links TRBV4-1 with TRBJ1-3, with D hard to call. Per the germline V gene, CDR1 is MGHRA and CDR2 is YSYEKL. The CDR3 sequence is 16 residues long. With 2 bases removed from V and 3 bases from J, the gap between germline ends came to 14 bases. As DNA, the CDR3 is TGCGCCAGCAGCCAAAAACTAACAGCTTTTGGAAACACCATATATTTT. Encoded protein: CASSQKLTAFGNTIYF.

V and J are TRBV27 and TRBJ2-7; D possibly corresponds to TRBD2 (5 bases). CDR3 length: 16 amino acids. V was cut by 3 bases and J by 0 bases, with 15 bases left in between. Germline CDR1 reads MNHEY; CDR2 reads SMNVEV (reference sequence). In DNA, the CDR3 is TGTGCCAGCAGTTTGAGTTGGGCGGGTGTCTCCTACGAGCAGTACTTC. Residues: CASSLSWAGVSYEQYF.

This clone came up a few times. The chain combines TRBV6-6 with TRBJ2-7; a possible D gene is TRBD1 (6 bases). Germline V gene sequence: CDR1 MNHNY, CDR2 SVGAGI (reference sequence). The CDR3 is made up of 15 amino acids. Deletions cut 5 bases from V and 7 bases from J, with 21 bases between. The CDR3 region is CASSPGRPGVGEQYF. The CDR3 coding sequence is TGTGCCAGCAGTCCCGGACGCCCAGGGGTCGGGGAGCAGTACTTC.

There are a few counts of this clone. The genes are TRBV7-2 and TRBJ1-2; D remains ambiguous. Looked up from germline, CDR1 is SGHTA and CDR2 is FQGNSA. Trimming left V 3 bases short and J 8 bases short, with 19 bases between. The CDR3 totals 15 residues. The chain's CDR3 is CASSLTPPGSGGYTF. CDR3 nucleotide sequence: TGTGCCAGCAGCTTGACTCCCCCGGGTTCGGGCGGCTACACCTTC.